This T cell receptor beta chain was documented in a study of blood T cell repertoires in COVID-19. Study details: PBMCs, B-cell-depleted T cells, or T cells were the source of the cDNA or gDNA that made up the material.

In the authors' workflow: Quantification of nucleated cells was approximated via reference gene primer amplification. The table came from immunoSEQ multiplex PCR; TCRdb's copy has only in-frame clones and leaves some out. Clone size and V and J calls were adopted from that table, with D and trimming inferred from the DNA. This sample has approximately 100,000 clones; roughly four fifths occur once, and the top ten carry about 5%. Per the germline V gene, CDR1 is MGHDK and CDR2 is SYGVNS. The junction had 5 bases not matched to a gene; V was cut back by 4 bases and J by 3 bases. This CDR3 comprises 15 residues.

The rearrangement joins TRBV25-1 to TRBJ1-2; 10 bases fit TRBD1. The sample was peripheral blood. The clonotype comes from a man between 60 and 75 years old with acute or convalescent COVID-19. The CDR3 is CASSAGQGFDYGYTF. DNA for the CDR3: TGTGCCAGCAGTGCGGGACAGGGGTTCGACTATGGCTACACCTTC.